Listed here is a single TCR beta chain. CDR1 MNHNY and CDR2 SVGAGI come from the germline V gene (reference sequence). This CDR3 contains 16 residues. V was shortened by 0 bases and J by 0 bases, with 12 bases between the two germline ends. The protocol was immunoSEQ multiplex PCR, while the TCRdb copy is restricted to in-frame clones and leaves out a portion. Among about 93,000 clones listed, under 95% were seen once. This entry comes from a study of T cell changes during pregnancy in multiple sclerosis. The chain joins TRBV6-6 to TRBJ2-7, with D unclear. This clonotype was obtained from a female donor with multiple sclerosis, enrolled in a pregnancy study. Sequences were derived from peripheral blood, sampled before pregnancy. CDR3 bases: TGTGCCAGCAGTTACTCCCCGACTGAAAGCTCCTACGAGCAGTACTTC. As protein: CASSYSPTESSYEQYF.